This record concerns one T cell receptor (beta chain) sequence. The source of the sample is a study of blood T cell repertoires in COVID-19. Data came from immunoSEQ multiplex PCR; TCRdb stores just in-frame clones and leaves some out. Of about 180,000 clones listed, approximately 86% are singletons. From germline, CDR1 is KGHDR and CDR2 SFDVKD. The CDR3 consists of 18 residues. V was cut by 3 bases and J by 1 base, with 19 bases left in between. The sequence was collected from a man in his 60s who had recovered from COVID-19. The gene calls are TRBV24-1 and TRBJ2-3, with D tentatively TRBD1 (5 bases). Specimen: PBMCs or T cells enriched from blood (not recorded which). This chain's CDR3 is CATSDKERFGHGTDTQYF. The CDR3 region has the DNA TGTGCCACCAGTGATAAGGAACGGTTTGGACACGGCACAGATACGCAGTATTTT.